The T cell receptor (beta chain) described here comes from a study of blood T cell repertoires in COVID-19. CDR3 length equals 17 residues. Per germline, CDR1 SGHDT and CDR2 YYEEEE. Trimming cost V 1 base and J 2 bases; bases outside gene matches: 9. TCRdb's table, derived via immunoSEQ multiplex PCR, lists solely in-frame clones and lacks some. The sample yields 150,000 to 200,000 clones, approximately 86% seen once. The sample taken for sequencing was peripheral blood. The clonotype comes from a man in his 70s with acute or convalescent COVID-19. The rearrangement uses TRBV5-6 and TRBJ1-5; 7 nucleotides line up with TRBD1. The CDR3 here is CASSLRQGIYGNQPQHF. The DNA of the CDR3 is TGTGCCAGCAGCTTGAGACAGGGAATTTATGGCAATCAGCCCCAGCATTTT. Looking up the rest from reference TRBV5-6 and TRBJ1-5 gives the full variable domain: DAGVTQSPTHLIKTRGQQVTLRCSPKSGHDTVSWYQQALGQGPQFIFQYYEEEERQRGNFPDRFSGHQFPNYSSELNVNALLLGDSALYLCASSLRQGIYGNQPQHFGDGTRLSIL.